The sequence of this TCR beta chain was determined in a study of blood T cells in healthy people across ages. Study results and caveats: Roughly linear age-related decline in beta diversity appeared, significant by age around 36.

A minimum of 7 million PBMCs was isolated per sample. There were at least 6 micrograms of total RNA extracted from every sample. There are 14 residues in the CDR3. Trimming at V came to 3 bases and at J to 8 bases, leaving 6 bases not matched to a gene. For the second PCR, which ran for roughly 6 to 11 cycles, a sample-barcoded 5' primer and a J-beta primer mix were used. Each TCR beta cDNA got a 12-nucleotide random molecular identifier. Each CDR3 protein is one row after TCRdb ran MiXCR on the 5' RACE reads. The sample contains about 650,000 distinct CDR3 sequences, 45% to 60% of which appear only once. Many counts were recorded for this clonotype. The antigen is undetermined.

This sequence joins TRBV12-3 or TRBV12-4 and TRBJ2-3, with TRBD2 identical over 9 bases. The sample taken for sequencing was blood. The receptor comes from a woman older than 75 in good health. CDR3 nucleotides: TGTGCCAGCAGTTTGGGCCCAGCGGGGGGTACGCAGTATTTT. Translating it yields CASSLGPAGGTQYF.